This is a list of T cell receptor beta chains from one sample in a study of shared clonotypes between healthy human individuals. Using immunoSEQ multiplex PCR, the repertoire was profiled, and TCRdb retains in-frame clones only, with some absent. The data show about 2.4 million clones, 80% to 95% seen once. Sequencing was carried out using naive CD4+ T cells from PBMCs. All receptors come from a man aged 18 to 29 in good health. Some clones in this sample may be carry-over from other donors' samples. The CDR3 runs from the conserved cysteine through the conserved F or W. A D gene is named only where the DNA matches it firmly. The listing skips clone size in some rows; elsewhere it reads once, few, many or a size class.

d_call: TRBD1; v_call: TRBV10-3; clone_size: few; j_call: TRBJ1-4; cdr3_aa: CATMRGLSEKLFF; cdr3_nt: TGTGCCACTATGAGGGGGCTTAGCGAAAAACTGTTTTTT
d_call: TRBD1; v_call: TRBV4-2; clone_size: once; j_call: TRBJ1-2; cdr3_aa: CASSQGQGAGYGYTF; cdr3_nt: TGTGCCAGCAGCCAAGGACAGGGGGCAGGGTATGGCTACACCTTC
d_call: TRBD1; v_call: TRBV5-1; clone_size: NA; j_call: TRBJ2-5; cdr3_aa: CASRTGQAKETQYF; cdr3_nt: TGCGCCAGCAGAACCGGACAGGCCAAAGAGACCCAGTACTTC
d_call: NA; v_call: TRBV7-9; clone_size: NA; j_call: TRBJ1-5; cdr3_aa: CASSLEYQPQHF; cdr3_nt: TGTGCCAGCAGCTTAGAGTATCAGCCCCAGCATTTT
d_call: NA; v_call: TRBV7-2; clone_size: NA; j_call: TRBJ2-6; cdr3_aa: CASTSQVFSGANVLTF; cdr3_nt: TGTGCCAGCACCTCCCAGGTTTTCTCTGGGGCCAACGTCCTGACTTTC
d_call: NA; v_call: TRBV20-1; clone_size: few; j_call: TRBJ1-2; cdr3_aa: CSAREDPGYTF; cdr3_nt: TGCAGTGCTAGAGAGGACCCGGGCTACACCTTC
d_call: TRBD1; v_call: TRBV5-4; clone_size: NA; j_call: TRBJ2-7; cdr3_aa: CASSSRDRVDYEQYF; cdr3_nt: TGTGCCAGCAGTTCCCGGGACAGGGTGGACTACGAGCAGTACTTC
d_call: NA; v_call: TRBV25-1; clone_size: NA; j_call: TRBJ2-3; cdr3_aa: CASRDSLPSTDTQYF; cdr3_nt: TGTGCCAGCAGGGACAGCCTGCCTAGCACAGATACGCAGTATTTT
d_call: NA; v_call: TRBV5-1; clone_size: NA; j_call: TRBJ2-2; cdr3_aa: CASSLGVIGTPGELFF; cdr3_nt: TGCGCCAGCAGCTTGGGGGTGATCGGGACGCCCGGGGAGCTGTTTTTT
d_call: NA; v_call: TRBV28; clone_size: NA; j_call: TRBJ2-7; cdr3_aa: CASSLIGAPGIYEQYF; cdr3_nt: TGTGCCAGCAGTTTAATCGGGGCCCCGGGTATCTACGAGCAGTACTTC
d_call: TRBD2; v_call: TRBV7-3; clone_size: NA; j_call: TRBJ2-1; cdr3_aa: CASSPSGSFYNEQFF; cdr3_nt: TGTGCCAGCAGCCCTAGCGGGAGTTTCTACAATGAGCAGTTCTTC
d_call: TRBD1; v_call: TRBV10-3; clone_size: NA; j_call: TRBJ2-7; cdr3_aa: CAISPRGPSYEQYF; cdr3_nt: TGTGCCATCAGCCCGAGGGGGCCGTCCTACGAGCAGTACTTC
d_call: TRBD1; v_call: TRBV7-9; clone_size: NA; j_call: TRBJ2-7; cdr3_aa: CASSLGTGSYEQYF; cdr3_nt: TGTGCCAGCAGCTTAGGGACAGGGTCTTACGAGCAGTACTTC
d_call: TRBD1; v_call: TRBV11-3; clone_size: NA; j_call: TRBJ2-3; cdr3_aa: CASADRGAATQYF; cdr3_nt: TGTGCCAGCGCCGACAGGGGAGCAGCGACGCAGTATTTT
d_call: NA; v_call: TRBV6-1; clone_size: NA; j_call: TRBJ2-4; cdr3_aa: CASSEILAGPGKNIQYF; cdr3_nt: TGTGCCAGCAGTGAAATTCTGGCGGGGCCGGGCAAAAACATTCAGTACTTC
d_call: NA; v_call: TRBV5-4; clone_size: NA; j_call: TRBJ1-1; cdr3_aa: CASPSGNTEAFF; cdr3_nt: TGTGCCAGCCCCTCTGGGAACACTGAAGCTTTCTTT
d_call: NA; v_call: TRBV7-2; clone_size: NA; j_call: TRBJ1-4; cdr3_aa: CASSLFAGQPLRNEKLFF; cdr3_nt: TGTGCCAGCAGCCTATTCGCCGGACAGCCTCTCCGGAATGAAAAACTGTTTTTT
d_call: TRBD1; v_call: TRBV9; clone_size: NA; j_call: TRBJ1-1; cdr3_aa: CASSVEGIQGRAFF; cdr3_nt: TGTGCCAGCAGCGTAGAGGGGATACAGGGGAGGGCTTTCTTT
d_call: NA; v_call: TRBV14; clone_size: NA; j_call: TRBJ1-2; cdr3_aa: CASSPTRIYGYTF; cdr3_nt: TGTGCCAGCAGCCCGACAAGGATCTATGGCTACACCTTC
d_call: NA; v_call: TRBV30; clone_size: NA; j_call: TRBJ1-6; cdr3_aa: CAWRGRSNSPLHF; cdr3_nt: TGTGCCTGGAGAGGCAGGTCGAATTCACCCCTCCACTTT
d_call: TRBD2; v_call: TRBV18; clone_size: NA; j_call: TRBJ2-5; cdr3_aa: CASSPLLAGDQETQYF; cdr3_nt: TGTGCCAGCTCACCACTGCTAGCGGGGGACCAAGAGACCCAGTACTTC
d_call: TRBD2; v_call: TRBV6-1; clone_size: NA; j_call: TRBJ2-7; cdr3_aa: CASSWQEAGGWEQYF; cdr3_nt: TGTGCCAGCAGTTGGCAGGAGGCGGGAGGGTGGGAGCAGTACTTC
d_call: NA; v_call: TRBV5-1; clone_size: NA; j_call: TRBJ1-4; cdr3_aa: CASSLTFGFEKLFF; cdr3_nt: TGCGCCAGCAGCTTAACATTTGGATTTGAAAAACTGTTTTTT
d_call: NA; v_call: TRBV7-2; clone_size: NA; j_call: TRBJ1-3; cdr3_aa: CASSFSALSGNTIYF; cdr3_nt: TGTGCCAGCAGCTTTAGTGCTCTCTCTGGAAACACCATATATTTT
d_call: TRBD1; v_call: TRBV6-1; clone_size: NA; j_call: TRBJ2-1; cdr3_aa: CASSADRTGGKRPEQFF; cdr3_nt: TGTGCCAGCAGTGCCGACCGGACAGGGGGGAAGCGACCGGAGCAGTTCTTC
d_call: TRBD1; v_call: TRBV28; clone_size: NA; j_call: TRBJ1-2; cdr3_aa: CASSTPGTGESGYTF; cdr3_nt: TGTGCCAGCAGCACCCCCGGGACAGGGGAATCTGGCTACACCTTC
d_call: NA; v_call: TRBV4-1; clone_size: NA; j_call: TRBJ1-5; cdr3_aa: CASSQDAGWGSNQPQHF; cdr3_nt: TGCGCCAGCAGCCAAGACGCGGGGTGGGGAAGCAATCAGCCCCAGCATTTT
d_call: TRBD2; v_call: TRBV4-1; clone_size: NA; j_call: TRBJ2-3; cdr3_aa: CASSQSGPSGRALDTQYF; cdr3_nt: TGCGCCAGCAGCCAAAGCGGTCCAAGCGGGAGGGCCTTAGATACGCAGTATTTT
d_call: NA; v_call: TRBV6-6; clone_size: NA; j_call: TRBJ1-2; cdr3_aa: CASIRQEGNYGYTF; cdr3_nt: TGTGCCAGCATCAGACAGGAAGGAAACTATGGCTACACCTTC
d_call: NA; v_call: TRBV18; clone_size: NA; j_call: TRBJ2-7; cdr3_aa: CASSPLLSEQYF; cdr3_nt: TGTGCCAGCTCACCACTCCTTAGCGAGCAGTACTTC
d_call: TRBD1; v_call: TRBV5-1; clone_size: NA; j_call: TRBJ1-4; cdr3_aa: CASSLGDRGLNEKLFF; cdr3_nt: TGCGCCAGCAGCTTGGGGGACAGGGGATTGAATGAAAAACTGTTTTTT
d_call: NA; v_call: TRBV27; clone_size: NA; j_call: TRBJ2-3; cdr3_aa: CASSFSSADTQYF; cdr3_nt: TGTGCCAGCAGTTTTTCGTCAGCAGATACGCAGTATTTT
d_call: NA; v_call: TRBV15; clone_size: NA; j_call: TRBJ2-7; cdr3_aa: CATSRVPSYEQYF; cdr3_nt: TGTGCCACCAGCAGAGTTCCCAGCTACGAGCAGTACTTC
d_call: NA; v_call: TRBV5-5; clone_size: NA; j_call: TRBJ1-5; cdr3_aa: CASSLGHPFYSNQPQHF; cdr3_nt: TGTGCCAGCAGCTTGGGACACCCATTTTATAGCAATCAGCCCCAGCATTTT
d_call: TRBD1; v_call: TRBV27; clone_size: NA; j_call: TRBJ2-1; cdr3_aa: CASSLRDSASYNEQFF; cdr3_nt: TGTGCCAGCAGTTTAAGGGACAGCGCCTCCTACAATGAGCAGTTCTTC
d_call: TRBD1; v_call: TRBV28; clone_size: NA; j_call: TRBJ1-5; cdr3_aa: CASNTGGYSNQPQHF; cdr3_nt: TGTGCCAGCAACACAGGGGGTTATAGCAATCAGCCCCAGCATTTT
d_call: NA; v_call: TRBV6-1; clone_size: NA; j_call: TRBJ1-2; cdr3_aa: CASSERSRETRGYTF; cdr3_nt: TGTGCCAGCAGTGAGCGGTCTCGCGAGACGAGGGGCTACACCTTC
d_call: NA; v_call: TRBV4-1; clone_size: NA; j_call: TRBJ1-5; cdr3_aa: CASSQEAGYQPQHF; cdr3_nt: TGCGCCAGCAGCCAAGAGGCGGGTTATCAGCCCCAGCATTTT
d_call: TRBD1; v_call: TRBV7-6; clone_size: NA; j_call: TRBJ1-2; cdr3_aa: CASSLAADRGLGGYTF; cdr3_nt: TGTGCCAGCAGCTTAGCCGCGGACAGGGGACTGGGTGGCTACACCTTC
d_call: TRBD1; v_call: TRBV6-1; clone_size: NA; j_call: TRBJ2-1; cdr3_aa: CASSEGTGGPGEQFF; cdr3_nt: TGTGCCAGCAGTGAGGGGACAGGGGGCCCAGGTGAGCAGTTCTTC
d_call: NA; v_call: TRBV9; clone_size: NA; j_call: TRBJ1-3; cdr3_aa: CASSVDWGSGNTIYF; cdr3_nt: TGTGCCAGCAGCGTAGATTGGGGATCCGGAAACACCATATATTTT
d_call: NA; v_call: TRBV7-2; clone_size: NA; j_call: TRBJ1-2; cdr3_aa: CASSLLPFSYTF; cdr3_nt: TGTGCCAGCAGCTTACTTCCCTTTAGCTACACCTTC
d_call: TRBD1; v_call: TRBV5-1; clone_size: NA; j_call: TRBJ1-2; cdr3_aa: CASRGQGIYYGYTF; cdr3_nt: TGCGCCAGCAGGGGACAGGGGATATACTATGGCTACACCTTC
d_call: TRBD2; v_call: TRBV29-1; clone_size: NA; j_call: TRBJ2-1; cdr3_aa: CSAWGGPSSYNEQFF; cdr3_nt: TGCAGCGCGTGGGGGGGTCCAAGCTCCTACAATGAGCAGTTCTTC
d_call: TRBD2; v_call: TRBV11-3; clone_size: NA; j_call: TRBJ2-3; cdr3_aa: CASSPTSGGSTDTQYF; cdr3_nt: TGTGCCAGCAGCCCGACTAGCGGGGGTAGCACAGATACGCAGTATTTT
d_call: TRBD1; v_call: TRBV6-1; clone_size: NA; j_call: TRBJ1-5; cdr3_aa: CASSADRAGQPQHF; cdr3_nt: TGTGCCAGCAGCGCGGACAGGGCAGGTCAGCCCCAGCATTTT
d_call: NA; v_call: TRBV6-5; clone_size: NA; j_call: TRBJ2-7; cdr3_aa: CASSRDPLYEQYF; cdr3_nt: TGTGCCAGCAGCCGGGACCCGCTCTACGAGCAGTACTTC
d_call: NA; v_call: TRBV5-1; clone_size: NA; j_call: TRBJ2-7; cdr3_aa: CASSLQGTSSYEQYF; cdr3_nt: TGCGCCAGCAGCTTACAGGGCACGAGCTCCTACGAGCAGTACTTC